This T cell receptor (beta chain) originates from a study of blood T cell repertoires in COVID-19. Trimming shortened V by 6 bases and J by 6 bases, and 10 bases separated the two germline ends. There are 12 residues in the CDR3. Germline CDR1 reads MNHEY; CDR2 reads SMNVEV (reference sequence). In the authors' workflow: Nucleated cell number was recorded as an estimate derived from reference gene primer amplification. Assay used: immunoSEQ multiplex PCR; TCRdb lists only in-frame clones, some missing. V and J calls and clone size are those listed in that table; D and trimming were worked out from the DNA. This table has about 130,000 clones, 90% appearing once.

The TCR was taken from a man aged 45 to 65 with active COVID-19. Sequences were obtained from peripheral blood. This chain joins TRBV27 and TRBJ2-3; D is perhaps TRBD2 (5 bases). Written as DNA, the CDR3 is TGTGCCAGCAGCGGGAATGTCGATACGCAGTATTTT. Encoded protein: CASSGNVDTQYF.